The 12 T cell receptor beta chains below come from one sample, sequenced in a study of T cell responses to AZD1222 COVID-19 vaccine. This table comes from immunoSEQ multiplex PCR, and its TCRdb copy is limited to in-frame clones, with some not included. The data show about 89,000 clones, with 80% to 95% seen just once and under 14% held by the top ten. The sequenced sample was peripheral blood, obtained 28 days after the second AZD1222 dose. The receptors derive from an adult who received the AZD1222 COVID-19 vaccine.

V usage is TRBV24-1 and J usage is TRBJ2-4; D not certain. The V gene lost 6 bases and the J gene lost 0 bases, with 11 bases spanning the gap. The CDR3 runs 15 residues. From germline, CDR1 is KGHDR and CDR2 SFDVKD. CDR3 nucleotide sequence: TGTGCCACCAGTCGATGGACCTTAGCCAAAAACATTCAGTACTTC. Translated: CATSRWTLAKNIQYF.

The rearrangement uses TRBV6-1 and TRBJ1-1, with D possibly being TRBD1 (5 bases). This CDR3 is built from 16 residues. Germline V gene sequence: CDR1 MNHNS, CDR2 SASEGT. Trimming shortened V by 1 base and J by 1 base, and 13 bases separated the two germline ends. The CDR3 DNA reads TGTGCCAGCAGTGAAGAGGGGTGGAGGAAGAACACTGAAGCTTTCTTT. This sequence encodes CASSEEGWRKNTEAFF.

The table lists this clone with a count of one. V usage is TRBV7-9 and J usage is TRBJ1-5; D gene uncertain. The V and J ends lost 5 bases and 7 bases respectively, with 12 bases between them. This CDR3 is built from 13 residues. The germline CDR1 and CDR2 sequences are SEHNR and FQNEAQ (reference sequence). The CDR3 nucleotides read TGTGCCAGCAGCCCGACTGGGGTCCAGCCCCAGCATTTT. Its protein product is CASSPTGVQPQHF.

The CDR3 reads CASSVSSGRSYNEQFF. The CDR3 DNA is TGTGCCAGCAGCGTATCGAGCGGGAGGTCCTACAATGAGCAGTTCTTC. The chain couples TRBV9 to TRBJ2-1; 9 positions agree with TRBD2. Germline lookup yields CDR1 SGDLS and CDR2 YYNGEE. This CDR3 is built from 16 residues. V trimming: 1 base; J trimming: 1 base; junction bases outside the gene matches: 3.

The V and J genes are TRBV2 and TRBJ2-7; possible D gene TRBD1, 6 bases. CDR1 is SNHLY, CDR2 FYNNEI, per germline. The CDR3 is 10 amino acids. V lost 8 bases to trimming and J lost 13 bases, with 15 bases between them. CDR3 in DNA: TGTGCCAGCCAAACAGGGACACCTTACTTC. Protein: CASQTGTPYF.

The chain is built from TRBV29-1 and TRBJ1-1, with a possible D match to TRBD1 (6 bases). The CDR3 is 12 residues long. CDR1 and CDR2 from the germline V gene are SQVTM and ANQGSEA. Trimming stripped 6 bases from V and 1 base from J, with 9 bases between. CDR3 nucleotide sequence: TGCAGCGTGAAACAGGGGAACACTGAAGCTTTCTTT. It encodes CSVKQGNTEAFF.

This chain joins TRBV3-1 (or the pseudogene TRBV3-2) and TRBJ2-7; no firm D call. Trimming removed 5 bases from V and 2 bases from J, with 10 bases in between. Per germline, CDR1 LGHDT and CDR2 YNNKEL (reference sequence). The CDR3 contains 13 residues. CDR3 DNA: TGTGCCAGCAGCTATACGACCCCCTACGAGCAGTACTTC. Translated, it gives CASSYTTPYEQYF.

V usage is TRBV18 and J usage is TRBJ1-1; no reliable D call. This CDR3 is 16 amino acids long. V was cut by 0 bases and J by 7 bases, with 18 bases left in between. CDR1 is KGHSH, CDR2 LQKENI, per germline. CDR3 residues: CASSPPKGGGSSEAFF. The DNA of the CDR3 is TGTGCCAGCTCACCACCGAAGGGTGGTGGGTCCAGTGAAGCTTTCTTT.

J is TRBJ1-2 and V is TRBV30; D is unclear. With 0 bases removed from V and 4 bases from J, the gap between germline ends came to 21 bases. CDR3 length: 17 amino acids. The germline CDR1 and CDR2 sequences are GTSNPN and SVGIG (reference sequence). For the CDR3, the DNA is TGTGCCTGGAGTGTACGTAATAACCGATCATACGGCTATGGCTACACCTTC. Encoded protein: CAWSVRNNRSYGYGYTF.

The V gene is TRBV2, the J gene TRBJ1-5; 8 bases line up with TRBD1. Germline V lookup: CDR1 SNHLY, CDR2 FYNNEI. Trimming took 4 bases from V and 7 from J; bases not matched to a gene: 12. The CDR3 sequence is 16 residues long. Written as DNA, the CDR3 is TGTGCCAGCAGTGGCAGGGGGCAAAGGGGAGGACAGCCCCAGCATTTT. It encodes CASSGRGQRGGQPQHF. Combining the CDR3 with reference TRBV2 and TRBJ1-5 gives the whole variable domain EPEVTQTPSHQVTQMGQEVILRCVPISNHLYFYWYRQILGQKVEFLVSFYNNEISEKSEIFDDQFSVERPDGSNFTLKIRSTKLEDSAMYFCASSGRGQRGGQPQHFGDGTRLSIL.

The chain uses TRBV18 and TRBJ2-1; D gene unclear. V gave up 3 bases and J gave up 3 bases, with 12 bases separating them. In germline, CDR1 is KGHSH, CDR2 LQKENI. CDR3 length: 15 residues. This CDR3 reads CASSPPGPNYNEQFF. DNA of the CDR3: TGTGCCAGCTCACCCCCCGGACCTAACTACAATGAGCAGTTCTTC.

The V gene is TRBV7-3, the J gene TRBJ1-3; D is unresolved. CDR3 length: 13 residues. The V end was cut by 4 bases, the J end by 8 bases, with 12 bases between. The V gene's germline CDR1 is SGHTA and CDR2 FQGTGA. In nucleotides, the CDR3 is TGTGCCAGCAGCTCCCGACCCTCGGACACCATATATTTT. Protein: CASSSRPSDTIYF.